Listed here are 3 T cell receptor beta chains from one sample, sequenced in a study of shared clonotypes between healthy human individuals. Clones were read by immunoSEQ multiplex PCR, and TCRdb kept only the in-frame ones, dropping some. The table records 2 million to 2.5 million clones, around 92% of them present only once. The sample was naive CD4+ T cells from PBMCs. The subset was: CD45RA+ positively selected. These receptors all come from a man younger than 35 in good health. Some clones in this sample may be carry-over from other donors' samples.

The chain carries TRBV19 and TRBJ2-3, with D perhaps matching TRBD1 (6 bases). The CDR3 contains 15 residues. V was clipped by 9 bases and J by 7 bases, with 23 bases between them. The germline CDR1 and CDR2 sequences are LNHDA and SQIVND (reference sequence). This CDR3 is CASQNVGGPPNTQYF. The CDR3, as DNA: TGTGCCAGCCAGAACGTAGGGGGACCCCCGAATACGCAGTATTTT.

On this clone itself: In the same sample, other DNA sequences code for this CDR3. The V gene is TRBV5-1, the J gene TRBJ1-2; no firm D call. CDR3 size: 13 residues. Trimming removed 1 base from V and 0 bases from J, with 4 bases in between. Germline assignment: CDR1 SGHRS and CDR2 YFSETQ. The chain's CDR3 is CASSLRTNYGYTF. In nucleotides, the CDR3 is TGCGCCAGCAGCTTGAGGACTAACTATGGCTACACCTTC.

The V and J genes are TRBV4-2 and TRBJ2-7, with 12 bases lining up with TRBD2. CDR3 length: 16 residues. Germline loops: CDR1 LGHNA, CDR2 YNFKEQ. Germline trimming cut 3 bases from V and 7 bases from J; bases unmatched to any gene: 10. This CDR3 reads CASSQPWTSGAVEQYF. In DNA, the CDR3 is TGTGCCAGCAGCCAGCCGTGGACTAGCGGGGCGGTGGAGCAGTACTTC.